The T cell receptor (beta chain) under discussion was sequenced for a study of blood T cells in healthy people across ages. V was pared by 4 bases and J by 0 bases, with 8 bases between. CDR1 and CDR2 (germline): DFQATT, SNEGSKA (reference sequence). This CDR3 spans 13 amino acids. A sample-barcoded 5' primer and a J-beta primer mix were used in a second PCR of roughly 6 to 11 cycles. TCRdb processed the 5' RACE reads anew with MiXCR; each CDR3 protein has one entry. The sample has 850,000 to 950,000 distinct CDR3 sequences; 29% are singletons. Input material: blood. This sequence joins TRBV20-1 and TRBJ2-3; D unclear. This TCR was recovered from a woman older than 75 in good health. The chain's CDR3 is CSATQSSTDTQYF. The CDR3 bases are TGCAGTGCTACTCAATCTAGCACAGATACGCAGTATTTT.